The T cell receptor (beta chain) described here comes from a study of neurological immune-mediated disorders. TCRdb ran MiXCR on the 5' RACE reads and lists one entry per CDR3 protein. The table records tens of thousands of distinct CDR3 sequences, about a sixth of them present only once. This clonotype occurred many times. Germline V gene data show CDR1 as DFQATT and CDR2 as SNEGSKA (reference sequence). The CDR3 consists of 15 residues. V trimming: 0 bases; J trimming: 5 bases; junction bases outside the gene matches: 9. The specimen sequenced was PBMCs. The sequence derives from a middle-aged woman in good health. V is TRBV20-1 and J is TRBJ2-5; TRBD2 matches at 7 bases. The CDR3 coding sequence is TGCAGTGCTAGAGATGGACGGGGGGTTTTTGAGACCCAGTACTTC. Its translation is CSARDGRGVFETQYF.